These 30 T cell receptor beta chains came from one sample sequenced in a study of OX40 agonist ivuxolimab in advanced cancers. Libraries were prepared by immunoSEQ multiplex PCR; TCRdb keeps only in-frame clonotypes and omits some of them. The sample carries around 12,000 clones, 65% to 75% recorded once. Sequencing used CD4+ or CD8+ T cells sorted from blood, obtained in a trial of the OX40 agonist ivuxolimab. All receptors derive from an adult with an advanced solid tumor such as melanoma, head and neck, liver or kidney cancer.

This rearrangement joins TRBV11-3 to TRBJ1-6; D ambiguous. Looked up from germline, CDR1 is SGHNT and CDR2 is YENEEA. CDR3 length equals 16 residues. The V end was cut by 0 bases, the J end by 0 bases, with 6 bases between. The CDR3 nucleotides read TGTGCCAGCAGCTTAGAGACGAGCTCCTATAATTCACCCCTCCACTTT. This encodes CASSLETSSYNSPLHF.

This clone was detected only once. One base separates it from a far larger clone, so it is likely a read error. The chain is built from TRBV9 and TRBJ1-1; the D gene is possibly TRBD1 (5 bases). The V gene's germline CDR1 is SGDLS and CDR2 YYNGEE. There are 14 residues in the CDR3. The CDR3 loop reads CASSEPGTNTEAFF. DNA of the CDR3: TGTGCCAGCAGTGAGCCAGGGACGAACACTGAGGCTTTCTTT. The full variable domain, rest sourced from reference TRBV9 and TRBJ1-1, is DSGVTQTPKHLITATGQRVTLRCSPRSGDLSVYWYQQSLDQGLQFLIQYYNGEERAKGNILERFSAQQFPDLHSELNLSSLELGDSALYFCASSEPGTNTEAFFGQGTRLTVV.

The CDR3: CASSLVGVLTDTQYF. CDR3 in DNA: TGTGCCAGCAGCTTAGTAGGAGTTCTCACAGATACGCAGTATTTT. The J gene is TRBJ2-3, the V gene TRBV7-3; D is undetermined. This CDR3 is built from 15 residues. CDR1 and CDR2 from the germline V gene are SGHTA and FQGTGA. The germline V and J ends were trimmed by 2 bases and 2 bases, with 11 bases remaining between them. Drawing the rest from reference TRBV7-3 and TRBJ2-3, the complete variable domain is GAGVSQTPSNKVTEKGKYVELRCDPISGHTALYWYRQSLGQGPEFLIYFQGTGAADDSGLPNDRFFAVRPEGSVSTLKIQRTERGDSAVYLCASSLVGVLTDTQYFGPGTRLTVL.

V is TRBV4-3 and J is TRBJ2-1; TRBD2 matches 8 bases. Looked up from germline, CDR1 is LGHNA and CDR2 is YSLEER. With V trimmed by 0 bases and J by 2 bases, 12 bases remained unmatched. The length of the CDR3 is 19 residues. In nucleotides, the CDR3 is TGCGCCAGCAGCCAAGATTGGCTAGCGGGCCTATTACCCTACAATGAGCAGTTCTTC. The encoded protein is CASSQDWLAGLLPYNEQFF.

This rearrangement joins TRBV4-1 to TRBJ2-5; TRBD2 agrees at 9 bases. With V trimmed by 0 bases and J by 8 bases, 10 bases remained unmatched. Germline CDR1 reads MGHRA; CDR2 reads YSYEKL. The CDR3 length is 16 residues. CDR3 sequence: CASSQEPGLAVGTQYF. As DNA, the CDR3 is TGCGCCAGCAGCCAAGAACCGGGACTAGCCGTAGGAACCCAGTACTTC.

CDR3 amino acids: CAWNSGVNTEAFF. In nucleotides, the CDR3 is TGTGCCTGGAATAGTGGAGTGAACACTGAAGCTTTCTTT. This rearrangement joins TRBV30 to TRBJ1-1; D is unresolved. The germline V gene has CDR1 GTSNPN and CDR2 SVGIG (reference sequence). The CDR3 covers 13 residues. V lost 4 bases to trimming and J lost 0 bases, with 9 bases between them.

This chain uses TRBV28 with TRBJ2-7; D is perhaps TRBD2 (6 bases). The germline CDR1 and CDR2 sequences are MDHEN and SYDVKM. V lost 6 bases and J 3 bases, leaving 12 bases between the germline ends. The CDR3 spans 13 residues. The CDR3 sequence is CASRAGGIYEQYF. CDR3 sequence (DNA): TGTGCCAGCAGGGCAGGAGGGATCTACGAGCAGTACTTC.

V is TRBV19 and J is TRBJ1-1, with TRBD1 as a possible D gene (5 bases). The CDR3 runs 13 residues. Germline CDR1 reads LNHDA; CDR2 reads SQIVND (reference sequence). V gave up 8 bases and J gave up 4 bases, with 14 bases separating them. As DNA, the CDR3 is TGTGCCAGTGAACCTCCAGGGAGCACTGAAGCTTTCTTT. This codes for CASEPPGSTEAFF. The entire variable domain, with the rest obtained from reference TRBV19 and TRBJ1-1, is as follows: DGGITQSPKYLFRKEGQNVTLSCEQNLNHDAMYWYRQDPGQGLRLIYYSQIVNDFQKGDIAEGYSVSREKKESFPLTVTSAQKNPTAFYLCASEPPGSTEAFFGQGTRLTVV.

The CDR3 DNA reads as TGTGCCAGCAGTTCACCCGCGCGGGGGAGGAGTGAGCAGTTCTTC. Its protein is CASSSPARGRSEQFF. The V call is TRBV27, the J call TRBJ2-1; 7 nucleotides agree with TRBD2. Germline assignment: CDR1 MNHEY and CDR2 SMNVEV (reference sequence). The V gene end was trimmed by 4 bases and the J gene end by 9 bases; junction bases not matched to a gene: 12. The CDR3 is made up of 15 amino acids.

This chain joins TRBV11-2 and TRBJ1-3; the D is unclear. CDR3 length: 15 amino acids. The V end was cut by 6 bases, the J end by 0 bases, with 12 bases between. Germline CDR1 SGHAT, CDR2 FQNNGV. The CDR3 region is CASSYQTFSGNTIYF. The CDR3, as DNA: TGTGCCAGCAGTTATCAGACTTTCTCTGGAAACACCATATATTTT.

This chain uses TRBV9 with TRBJ2-1; the match to TRBD1 covers 7 bases. The CDR3 is 16 amino acids. V gave up 4 bases and J gave up 3 bases; unmatched junction bases: 10. The germline V gene encodes CDR1 SGDLS and CDR2 YYNGEE. This CDR3 is CASSIRQGIVYNEQFF. The CDR3 coding sequence is TGTGCCAGCAGCATAAGACAGGGAATCGTCTACAATGAGCAGTTCTTC.

This chain joins TRBV5-6 and TRBJ2-7, with 7 nucleotides matching TRBD1. Germline V lookup: CDR1 SGHDT, CDR2 YYEEEE. CDR3 length: 14 residues. With 3 bases clipped from V and 7 bases from J, the junction kept 10 bases outside the gene matches. The CDR3 sequence: CASSSRQGLSEQYF. CDR3 sequence (DNA): TGTGCCAGCAGCTCCAGACAGGGATTATCGGAGCAGTACTTC. Looking up the rest from reference TRBV5-6 and TRBJ2-7 gives the full variable domain: DAGVTQSPTHLIKTRGQQVTLRCSPKSGHDTVSWYQQALGQGPQFIFQYYEEEERQRGNFPDRFSGHQFPNYSSELNVNALLLGDSALYLCASSSRQGLSEQYFGPGTRLTVT.

V is TRBV19 and J is TRBJ2-7, with 8 bases matching TRBD2. Trimming took 5 bases from V and 1 from J; bases not matched to a gene: 7. The CDR3 spans 15 residues. CDR1 is LNHDA, CDR2 SQIVND, per germline (reference sequence). Here the CDR3 reads CASSLGLAPSYEQYF. The CDR3 DNA reads TGTGCCAGTAGTCTCGGACTAGCCCCTTCCTACGAGCAGTACTTC.

V gene TRBV6-5 combines with J gene TRBJ2-7, with a tentative D call TRBD1 (5 bases). The length of the CDR3 is 14 residues. CDR1 is MNHEY, CDR2 SVGAGI, per germline. Between the trimmed V and J ends, which lost 4 bases and 2 bases, there was a span of 12 bases. The CDR3 spells CASSFEDTTYEQYF. CDR3 nucleotides: TGTGCCAGCAGTTTCGAGGACACCACCTACGAGCAGTACTTC.

The chain joins TRBV2 to TRBJ2-4, with D hard to call. Germline V lookup: CDR1 SNHLY, CDR2 FYNNEI. CDR3 size: 15 residues. Deletions cut 3 bases from V and 10 bases from J, with 19 bases between. In nucleotides, the CDR3 is TGTGCCAGCAGTGACCTCGCGGATGGAGATTTAATTCAGTACTTC. Translating it yields CASSDLADGDLIQYF.

This sequence joins TRBV30 and TRBJ2-1; perhaps TRBD1 as D (5 bases). CDR3 length: 13 amino acids. Trimming cost V 4 bases and J 7 bases, with 14 bases left between them. Germline V gene data show CDR1 as GTSNPN and CDR2 as SVGIG (reference sequence). Here the CDR3 DNA reads TGTGCCTGGACTTTGGCAGGGCCTAATGAGCAGTTCTTC. Its protein product is CAWTLAGPNEQFF.

The chain is built from TRBV10-3 and TRBJ2-2; TRBD1 aligns across 10 bases. The V gene's germline CDR1 is ENHRY and CDR2 SYGVKD. This CDR3 has 16 residues. The V gene end was trimmed by 4 bases and the J gene end by 3 bases; junction bases not matched to a gene: 5. The CDR3 sequence is CAISAPGQGYTGELFF. CDR3 nucleotide sequence: TGTGCCATCAGTGCGCCGGGACAGGGGTACACCGGGGAGCTGTTTTTT.

This sequence joins TRBV5-6 and TRBJ2-1, with 7 bases lining up with TRBD1. This CDR3 is built from 12 residues. With V trimmed by 0 bases and J by 10 bases, 1 base remained unmatched. CDR1 and CDR2 from the germline V gene are SGHDT and YYEEEE. The CDR3: CASSLGTGEQFF. Written as DNA, the CDR3 is TGTGCCAGCAGCTTGGGGACAGGAGAGCAGTTCTTC.

This chain joins TRBV7-2 and TRBJ2-5, with 10 bases identical to TRBD2. Germline trimming cut 5 bases from V and 3 bases from J; bases unmatched to any gene: 9. The germline V gene has CDR1 SGHTA and CDR2 FQGNSA. The CDR3 contains 16 residues. CDR3 sequence reads: CASSVTFLAGEETQYF. The DNA for the CDR3 is TGTGCCAGCAGCGTAACCTTTCTAGCGGGGGAAGAGACCCAGTACTTC.

The V call is TRBV4-1, the J call TRBJ1-4; unclear D gene. Trimming shortened V by 2 bases and J by 0 bases, and 13 bases separated the two germline ends. Germline CDR1 reads MGHRA; CDR2 reads YSYEKL. The CDR3 loop spans 17 amino acids. DNA for the CDR3: TGCGCCAGCAGCCAACACGCCCGTAGTTCAACTAATGAAAAACTGTTTTTT. Its protein is CASSQHARSSTNEKLFF.

This clone was observed a few times. J is TRBJ2-7 and V is TRBV5-5, with a possible D match to TRBD2 (6 bases). This CDR3 is built from 12 residues. Deletions cut 7 bases from V and 3 bases from J, with 11 bases between. Germline assignment: CDR1 SGHKS and CDR2 YYEKEE (reference sequence). The CDR3 here is CASGTLIYEQYF. Written as DNA, the CDR3 is TGTGCCAGCGGGACTCTTATCTACGAGCAGTACTTC.

This clone was counted once. The J gene is TRBJ1-1, the V gene TRBV6-5; 7 bases are a match to TRBD1. V shed 0 bases, J shed 2 bases, and the junction held 3 bases outside the gene matches. From germline, CDR1 is MNHEY and CDR2 SVGAGI. There are 15 residues in the CDR3. The CDR3 DNA reads TGTGCCAGCAGTTACTCTGGACAGGAAAACACTGAAGCTTTCTTT. This gives the protein CASSYSGQENTEAFF.

The gene calls are TRBV2 and TRBJ2-1, with D possibly matching TRBD2 (6 bases). Trimming removed 7 bases at V and 4 bases at J, with 17 bases between. The CDR3 contains 15 residues. The germline CDR1 and CDR2 sequences are SNHLY and FYNNEI. CDR3 coding DNA: TGTGCCAGCAAGGAGGCGGGAACGGGGTACAATGAGCAGTTCTTC. Amino acid sequence: CASKEAGTGYNEQFF.

The V and J genes are TRBV9 and TRBJ1-2; D is undetermined. V dropped 2 bases and J dropped 0 bases, with 17 bases sitting between them. The CDR3 length is 17 residues. CDR1 is SGDLS, CDR2 YYNGEE, per germline. The CDR3 DNA reads TGTGCCAGCAGCGTGTCCCTAACCCTCGAGGCTAACTATGGCTACACCTTC. Protein product: CASSVSLTLEANYGYTF.

The J gene is TRBJ2-3, the V gene TRBV9; D uncertain. CDR1 is SGDLS and CDR2 is YYNGEE in the germline V gene. This CDR3 has 16 residues. V was clipped by 0 bases and J by 2 bases, with 13 bases between them. The CDR3 loop is CASSVVEVRFTDTQYF. DNA of the CDR3: TGTGCCAGCAGCGTAGTCGAGGTTCGTTTCACAGATACGCAGTATTTT.

The chain combines TRBV7-2 with TRBJ2-6; 9 positions match TRBD1. The CDR3 has 17 amino acids. Germline values: CDR1 SGHTA, CDR2 FQGNSA. V shed 5 bases, J shed 4 bases, and the junction held 9 bases outside the gene matches. The CDR3 bases are TGTGCCAGCAGCCCGACGGGACAGGGTGTGGGGGCCAACGTCCTGACTTTC. It translates to CASSPTGQGVGANVLTF.

This rearrangement joins TRBV2 to TRBJ1-2; D is perhaps TRBD1 (6 bases). The germline V and J ends were trimmed by 1 base and 6 bases, with 18 bases remaining between them. CDR1 is SNHLY and CDR2 is FYNNEI in the germline V gene. The CDR3 is made up of 16 amino acids. The CDR3 DNA follows: TGTGCCAGCAGTGAAGAGGTTTGGGGGGGCTCGGATGGCTACACCTTC. Protein: CASSEEVWGGSDGYTF.

In this sample, this clone turned up a few times. The rearrangement links TRBV29-1 to TRBJ1-2; 8 bases line up with TRBD1. J lost 8 bases, V lost 0 bases, and 8 bases had no gene match. Germline-derived CDR1 and CDR2 are SQVTM and ANQGSEA. CDR3 length: 14 residues. The CDR3 DNA follows: TGCAGCGTTGAAGAGGGGGACAGGTCATGGGGCTACACCTTC. Translation gives CSVEEGDRSWGYTF.

The chain has TRBV9 and TRBJ2-1, with 11 bases lining up with TRBD2. The germline V gene encodes CDR1 SGDLS and CDR2 YYNGEE. The CDR3 has 16 residues. J lost 4 bases, V lost 5 bases, and 8 bases had no gene match. The CDR3 is CASSTTGTSGYNEQFF. CDR3 coding DNA: TGTGCCAGCAGTACTACCGGGACTAGCGGTTACAATGAGCAGTTCTTC.

This rearrangement joins TRBV19 to TRBJ2-1, with 9 bases that match TRBD2. CDR1 and CDR2 from the germline V gene are LNHDA and SQIVND (reference sequence). The junction had 7 bases not matched to a gene; V was cut back by 1 base and J by 6 bases. The CDR3 length is 16 residues. CDR3 in amino acids: CASSIAGAGGSNEQFF. CDR3 bases: TGTGCCAGTAGTATAGCGGGAGCGGGAGGAAGCAATGAGCAGTTCTTC.